This section outlines one T cell receptor beta chain sequence together with its context. Germline V lookup: CDR1 SNHLY, CDR2 FYNNEI. This CDR3 comprises 15 residues. Trimming took 5 bases from V and 7 from J, leaving 17 bases between them. The sample comes from a study of blood T cell repertoires in COVID-19. Turning to the study itself: Samples of COVID-19 (acute and convalescent) were obtained from the United States, Italy and Spain.

Measured with immunoSEQ multiplex PCR; TCRdb has only the in-frame clones, and not every one. Here the sample spans roughly 60,000 clones, about 86% being singletons. The chain recombines TRBV2 with TRBJ1-4; tentatively, D is TRBD1 (5 bases). The sample consisted of peripheral blood. The TCR sequence derives from a man in his forties with acute or convalescent COVID-19. The CDR3 loop is CASSLGGDPTEKLFF. Written as DNA, the CDR3 is TGTGCCAGCAGTCTTGGGGGGGACCCTACTGAAAAACTGTTTTTT.